One and the same sample provided the 10 T cell receptor beta chains below, sequenced in a study of shared clonotypes between healthy human individuals. Sequencing was performed with immunoSEQ multiplex PCR; in TCRdb, only in-frame clones are kept and a portion is missing. The table lists under 650,000 clones, almost 97% of them singletons. The specimen sequenced was naive CD4+ T cells sorted from blood. This sample's subset: CD45RA+ positively selected. The source of these receptors is a woman in her thirties in good health.

V and J are TRBV28 and TRBJ2-7; D perhaps matches TRBD2 (6 bases). The CDR3 loop spans 12 amino acids. CDR1 and CDR2 from the germline V gene are MDHEN and SYDVKM. Between the trimmed V and J ends, which lost 10 bases and 1 base, there was a span of 11 bases. CDR3 in amino acids: CAIGGTSYEQYF. The CDR3 DNA follows: TGTGCCATTGGGGGGACTTCCTACGAGCAGTACTTC.

The V call is TRBV27, the J call TRBJ2-7; the D call may be TRBD1 or TRBD2 (5 bases each). This CDR3 has 16 residues. Germline CDR1 MNHEY, CDR2 SMNVEV (reference sequence). V lost 3 bases to trimming and J lost 3 bases, with 18 bases between them. The chain's CDR3 is CASSFNWGRRFYEQYF. DNA of the CDR3: TGTGCCAGCAGTTTCAATTGGGGACGCAGGTTCTACGAGCAGTACTTC.

The chain links TRBV2 to TRBJ2-7; no firm D call. The V gene's germline CDR1 is SNHLY and CDR2 FYNNEI. The CDR3 is made up of 10 amino acids. Trimming cost V 4 bases and J 4 bases, with 2 bases left between them. CDR3 residues: CASSGYEQYF. CDR3 bases: TGTGCCAGCAGTGGGTACGAGCAGTACTTC.

The rearrangement links TRBV27 to TRBJ1-5; 10 bases are a match to TRBD1. The CDR3 has 16 residues. V lost 6 bases, J lost 5 bases, and 10 bases stayed unmatched. CDR1 and CDR2 (germline): MNHEY, SMNVEV (reference sequence). The CDR3 DNA follows: TGTGCCAGCAGGGGAGGGACAGGGGTATGGGATCAGCCCCAGCATTTT. It is translated as CASRGGTGVWDQPQHF.

Note on this clone: The same CDR3 is also encoded by other DNA sequences in this sample. This chain uses TRBV5-1 with TRBJ2-1, with 9 bases that match TRBD2. The V gene end was trimmed by 0 bases and the J gene end by 5 bases; junction bases not matched to a gene: 0. The germline gives CDR1 SGHRS, CDR2 YFSETQ. The CDR3 sequence is 14 residues long. In nucleotides, the CDR3 is TGCGCCAGCAGCTTGGTAGCGGGAGACAATGAGCAGTTCTTC. It specifies CASSLVAGDNEQFF.

The V and J genes are TRBV28 and TRBJ2-4; 13 nucleotides match TRBD2. J lost 11 bases, V lost 7 bases, and 11 bases had no gene match. Germline CDR1 is MDHEN and CDR2 is SYDVKM. This CDR3 comprises 15 residues. The DNA of the CDR3 is TGTGCCAGCACCCTGGGACTAGCGGGGTTTGGTGTTCAGTACTTC. It encodes CASTLGLAGFGVQYF.

This chain links TRBV7-9 with TRBJ1-2; D might be TRBD1 (5 bases). With 0 bases removed from V and 4 bases from J, the gap between germline ends came to 12 bases. Germline lookup yields CDR1 SEHNR and CDR2 FQNEAQ (reference sequence). CDR3 length equals 15 residues. CDR3 in DNA: TGTGCCAGCAGCTTAGCGGGGGGGAACCTCTATGGCTACACCTTC. It codes for CASSLAGGNLYGYTF.

The chain joins TRBV28 to TRBJ2-3, with D perhaps TRBD2 (9 bases). Trimming pared 7 bases from V and 5 bases from J, leaving 19 bases between. Germline V gene data show CDR1 as MDHEN and CDR2 as SYDVKM. The CDR3 sequence is 15 residues long. For the CDR3, the DNA is TGTGCCAGCACTAGCGGGGACAGGATTGGAGATACGCAGTATTTT. It specifies CASTSGDRIGDTQYF.

The chain employs TRBV6-5 and TRBJ1-1, with no clear D. V was pared by 6 bases and J by 1 base, with 9 bases between. The CDR3 is 13 residues long. CDR1 and CDR2 (germline): MNHEY, SVGAGI. The CDR3 bases are TGTGCCAGCAGCGAACCCTGGAACACTGAAGCTTTCTTT. Translating gives CASSEPWNTEAFF.

The V call is TRBV18, the J call TRBJ2-7; the D gene is possibly TRBD2 (6 bases). Germline V CDR1 and CDR2: KGHSH, LQKENI. This CDR3 has 12 amino acids. V was pared by 4 bases and J by 5 bases, with 9 bases between. CDR3 protein: CASSRGVHEQYF. Written as DNA, the CDR3 is TGTGCCAGCTCACGGGGGGTCCACGAGCAGTACTTC.